This note documents a single TCR beta chain sequence. What it recognizes is unknown. The sample comes from a study of T cell responses to AZD1222 COVID-19 vaccine. Study in general: It was second doses at about 4 or about 12 weeks that were pooled. Study-level points and caveats: When two AZD1222 doses had been given, Spike-specific TCR breadth and depth rose. Donors were mostly white British, more females; clonal diversity possibly underestimated. Unmutated variant regions are reportedly targeted by nearly half of spike-specific TCRs.

There are 13 residues in the CDR3. The J segment lost 7 bases and the V segment lost 1 base, leaving 4 bases of the junction unmatched. The germline gives CDR1 SGHTA, CDR2 FQGTGA. Assay used: immunoSEQ multiplex PCR; TCRdb lists only in-frame clones, some missing. Here the sample spans about 130,000 clones, around nine tenths being singletons. This chain connects TRBV7-3 to TRBJ2-7, with TRBD1 identical over 7 bases. The material was peripheral blood, obtained on day 0 of AZD1222 vaccination. This sequence originates from an adult in good health. The CDR3 loop reads CASSLSADREQYF. CDR3 nucleotide sequence: TGTGCCAGCAGCTTAAGTGCGGACAGGGAGCAGTACTTC.